This TCR beta chain derives from a study of T cell repertoires and leukemia-associated antigens. TCRdb used MiXCR to reprocess the 5' RACE reads, holding one entry per CDR3 protein. The sample lists 12,000 to 15,000 distinct CDR3 sequences, roughly 38% occurring once. This clonotype was detected many times. Its antigen is unknown. Germline CDR1 is SGHDT and CDR2 is YYEEEE. CDR3 length equals 15 residues. The V gene end was trimmed by 3 bases and the J gene end by 7 bases; junction bases not matched to a gene: 10. This TCR was sampled from a female donor in good health. Sequenced input: CD3+ T cells sorted from blood and cultured. V usage is TRBV5-6 and J usage is TRBJ1-2, with 9 bases matching TRBD1. Here the CDR3 reads CASSSPRTGVIGYTF. The CDR3 DNA reads TGTGCCAGCAGCTCACCCCGGACAGGGGTAATTGGCTACACCTTC.